The 24 T cell receptor beta chains below were found in one sample sequenced in a study of identical twins. TCRdb itself ran the 5' RACE reads through MiXCR, one entry per CDR3 protein. The sample shows 500,000 or so distinct CDR3 sequences, over 11% of them seen only once. This sample also belongs to another study, concerning yellow fever vaccine responses in identical twins.

The specimen sequenced was CD4+ T cells sorted from blood. The source is a young woman in good health.

The chain carries TRBV7-9 and TRBJ1-3; D call uncertain. Germline V gene sequence: CDR1 SEHNR, CDR2 FQNEAQ (reference sequence). V was cut by 5 bases and J by 0 bases, with 11 bases left in between. This CDR3 region has 15 residues. The CDR3 bases are TGTGCCAGCAGCCCTCCGGCAAGCTCTGGAAACACCATATATTTT. It is translated as CASSPPASSGNTIYF.

This clonotype was found a few times. This chain connects TRBV6-4 to TRBJ2-7, with D possibly called TRBD1 or TRBD2 (5 bases each). Trimming took 3 bases from V and 0 from J, leaving 18 bases between them. CDR1 and CDR2 (germline): MRHNA, SNTAGT. The CDR3 covers 17 residues. The CDR3 DNA follows: TGTGCCAGCAGTGATCCAGGGATGCGGGCCTACTCCTACGAGCAGTACTTC. This encodes CASSDPGMRAYSYEQYF.

This clonotype was detected many times. The V and J genes are TRBV7-2 and TRBJ2-7; the D is unclear. Germline loops: CDR1 SGHTA, CDR2 FQGNSA. The V end lost 1 base, the J end lost 1 base, and 8 bases lay between the germline ends. The CDR3 totals 14 residues. CDR3 protein: CASSLGHRSYEQYF. The CDR3 coding sequence is TGTGCCAGCAGCTTAGGTCACAGATCCTACGAGCAGTACTTC.

The J gene is TRBJ2-5, the V gene TRBV11-1, with TRBD1 matching over 12 bases. There are 18 residues in the CDR3. V was pared by 5 bases and J by 5 bases, with 15 bases of the junction left unmatched. Germline assignment: CDR1 SGHAT and CDR2 FQDESV (reference sequence). CDR3 sequence reads: CASSDRLGGQGAQETQYF. In DNA, the CDR3 is TGTGCCAGCAGCGACCGATTGGGGGGACAGGGGGCGCAGGAGACCCAGTACTTC.

For the CDR3, the DNA is TGTGCCAGCAGTTTCTCGGGAAACCCCTACGAGCAGTACTTC. Protein: CASSFSGNPYEQYF. The V call is TRBV12-3 or TRBV12-4, the J call TRBJ2-7; maybe TRBD2 (5 bases). Trimming pared 3 bases from V and 2 bases from J, leaving 11 bases between. The CDR3 runs to 14 residues.

The chain couples TRBV5-5 to TRBJ2-5; D might be TRBD1 (6 bases). Trimming shortened V by 2 bases and J by 4 bases, and 15 bases separated the two germline ends. Germline V gives CDR1 SGHKS, CDR2 YYEKEE (reference sequence). The length of the CDR3 is 15 residues. The CDR3 DNA sequence: TGTGCCAGCAGCTTAGGGACATCGCAGGGAGAGACCCAGTACTTC. This encodes CASSLGTSQGETQYF.

This clonotype was observed a few times. The chain uses TRBV10-3 and TRBJ2-3; 12 bases align to TRBD2. The germline gives CDR1 ENHRY, CDR2 SYGVKD. The CDR3 has 16 residues. V dropped 5 bases and J dropped 3; count of bases not matched to a gene: 6. The CDR3 loop is CAISSPGTSGTDTQYF. The CDR3 DNA follows: TGTGCCATCAGTTCACCCGGGACTAGCGGGACAGATACGCAGTATTTT.

This clonotype was recorded at least ten times. This rearrangement joins TRBV15 to TRBJ1-1; maybe TRBD1 (6 bases). V was trimmed by 0 bases and J by 1 base, leaving 18 bases between them. This CDR3 is built from 18 residues. The germline gives CDR1 LNHNV, CDR2 YYDKDF (reference sequence). CDR3 in amino acids: CATSREKSAGHQNTEAFF. CDR3 nucleotide sequence: TGTGCCACCAGCAGAGAGAAGTCCGCGGGACACCAGAACACTGAAGCTTTCTTT.

This clonotype was recorded only once. V is TRBV18 and J is TRBJ1-1; TRBD1 aligns across 9 bases. The V gene's germline CDR1 is KGHSH and CDR2 LQKENI. Trimming at V came to 9 bases and at J to 5 bases, leaving 4 bases not matched to a gene. The CDR3 is 12 residues long. CDR3 loop: CASSGQGTEAFF. As DNA, the CDR3 is TGTGCCAGTTCAGGACAGGGGACTGAAGCTTTCTTT.

The table lists this clonotype with many counts. CDR3 coding DNA: TGCAGCGTTGGCCTGGGAGAGACCCAGTACTTC. Translation: CSVGLGETQYF. The chain uses TRBV29-1 and TRBJ2-5; D is unclear. Germline loops: CDR1 SQVTM, CDR2 ANQGSEA. This CDR3 has 11 amino acids. Trimming shortened V by 4 bases and J by 4 bases, and 7 bases separated the two germline ends.

The chain couples TRBV7-6 to TRBJ2-2, with D maybe TRBD2 (6 bases). Germline CDR1 reads SGHVS; CDR2 reads FNYEAQ. The V and J ends lost 4 bases and 3 bases respectively, with 15 bases between them. The CDR3 extends over 16 amino acids. Here the CDR3 DNA reads TGTGCCAGCAGCTCGCTGGGGGGTCCGGACACCGGGGAGCTGTTTTTT. Translated, it gives CASSSLGGPDTGELFF.

This clonotype occurred a few times. The V and J genes are TRBV29-1 and TRBJ2-2; D call uncertain. Germline V gives CDR1 SQVTM, CDR2 ANQGSEA. The CDR3 is 12 residues long. Deletions cut 4 bases from V and 8 bases from J, with 11 bases between. The DNA for the CDR3 is TGCAGCGTTGCCCCAACCCTTGGGGAGCTGTTTTTT. This translates into CSVAPTLGELFF.

This clonotype was found a few times. This rearrangement joins TRBV25-1 to TRBJ2-1; 11 bases agree with TRBD1. The CDR3 loop spans 14 amino acids. Germline CDR1 reads MGHDK; CDR2 reads SYGVNS. Trimming at V came to 6 bases and at J to 8 bases, leaving 6 bases not matched to a gene. The CDR3 is CASSGQGAFDEQFF. CDR3 bases: TGTGCCAGCAGCGGACAGGGGGCTTTCGATGAGCAGTTCTTC.

CDR3 loop: CASSPNGVGQPQHF. As DNA, the CDR3 is TGTGCCAGCAGCCCTAACGGGGTAGGACAGCCCCAGCATTTT. The V and J genes are TRBV12-3 or TRBV12-4 and TRBJ1-5; the D is unclear. This CDR3 contains 14 residues. Trimming stripped 6 bases from V and 7 bases from J, with 16 bases between.

The rearrangement joins TRBV29-1 to TRBJ2-7; 9 bases fit TRBD1. Trimming at V came to 6 bases and at J to 3 bases, leaving 9 bases not matched to a gene. The CDR3 loop spans 14 amino acids. Per germline, CDR1 SQVTM and CDR2 ANQGSEA. The DNA of the CDR3 is TGCAGCGTCCGGGCGGGACAGGGTTACTACGAGCAGTACTTC. Translated: CSVRAGQGYYEQYF.

The chain carries TRBV27 and TRBJ1-1, with a weak D call TRBD1 (6 bases). V lost 0 bases and J 3 bases, leaving 14 bases between the germline ends. The V gene's germline CDR1 is MNHEY and CDR2 SMNVEV (reference sequence). This CDR3 contains 16 residues. CDR3 protein: CASSLSPAPGDTEAFF. The CDR3 DNA reads as TGTGCCAGCAGTTTATCGCCTGCCCCAGGGGACACTGAAGCTTTCTTT.

The gene calls are TRBV12-3 or TRBV12-4 and TRBJ1-5, with 7 positions matching TRBD1. The CDR3 covers 15 residues. V lost 3 bases to trimming and J lost 4 bases; unmatched junction nucleotides: 6. As DNA, the CDR3 is TGTGCCAGCAGTTTTGGGCAGGGGGAAAATCAGCCCCAGCATTTT. It yields the protein CASSFGQGENQPQHF.

As regards this clonotype: A junction boundary mismatches the germline segment, possibly from a read error. The chain employs TRBV12-3 or TRBV12-4 and TRBJ2-7; 7 nucleotides line up with TRBD1. The CDR3 runs 11 residues. The CDR3 nucleotides are TGTGCCAGCAGTTTAGCTGACAGGGAGCACTTC. Its translation: CASSLADREHF.

Written as DNA, the CDR3 is TGTGCCAGCAGTTCCAGGAGCGGGAGTCCCTACAATGAGCAGTTCTTC. Protein product: CASSSRSGSPYNEQFF. The V call is TRBV3-1, the J call TRBJ2-1, with 8 bases matching TRBD2. Germline V gene sequence: CDR1 LGHDT, CDR2 YNNKEL (reference sequence). The CDR3 length is 16 residues. With 6 bases clipped from V and 2 bases from J, the junction kept 9 bases outside the gene matches.

CDR3 amino acids: CATSRGGGDTEAFF. CDR3 in DNA: TGTGCCACCAGCCGGGGCGGAGGGGACACTGAAGCTTTCTTT. The genes are TRBV6-1 and TRBJ1-1; a possible D gene is TRBD1 (5 bases). The germline V gene encodes CDR1 MNHNS and CDR2 SASEGT. The CDR3 is 14 amino acids. With 10 bases removed from V and 3 bases from J, the gap between germline ends came to 18 bases.

This clonotype has ten or more counts. The genes are TRBV12-3 or TRBV12-4 and TRBJ2-1; TRBD2 aligns across 8 bases. The V gene end was trimmed by 2 bases and the J gene end by 7 bases; junction bases not matched to a gene: 7. The CDR3 sequence is 15 residues long. The CDR3 nucleotides read TGTGCCAGCAGTTTAAGAGCGGGAGTACAAAATGAGCAGTTCTTC. This encodes CASSLRAGVQNEQFF.

The chain employs TRBV7-9 and TRBJ1-4; D not resolved. The CDR3 is 14 residues long. Germline V gene lookup returns CDR1 SEHNR and CDR2 FQNEAQ (reference sequence). Trimming pared 2 bases from V and 8 bases from J, leaving 12 bases between. Here the CDR3 DNA reads TGTGCCAGCAGCTTATCGGGATCGGGAGAAAAACTGTTTTTT. Protein: CASSLSGSGEKLFF.

This clonotype was counted between two and nine times. The chain links TRBV7-9 to TRBJ1-2; D remains ambiguous. The germline V gene has CDR1 SEHNR and CDR2 FQNEAQ (reference sequence). Trimming left V 5 bases short and J 5 bases short, with 18 bases between. The length of the CDR3 is 15 residues. The CDR3 DNA reads as TGTGCCAGCAGCCCTGTGGCCTCGCTGCTATATGGCTACACCTTC. This sequence encodes CASSPVASLLYGYTF.

This clonotype turned up a few times. This chain uses TRBV12-3 or TRBV12-4 with TRBJ2-5; 12 bases align to TRBD2. This CDR3 region has 15 residues. V shed 5 bases, J shed 7 bases, and the junction held 8 bases outside the gene matches. CDR3 nucleotide sequence: TGTGCCAGCAGTCAGCTAGCGGGGGGGCCGGGGACCCAGTACTTC. It translates to CASSQLAGGPGTQYF.